A selection of T cell receptor beta chains follows, all from one sample in a study of control samples from healthy donors and cancer patients. TCRdb's copy holds only in-frame clones and misses some; the assay was immunoSEQ multiplex PCR. This sample has roughly 63,000 clones, with more than 85% found just once. Sequenced: PBMCs. These receptors originate from a man in his forties with colorectal cancer. CDR3s include the opening cysteine and the closing phenylalanine or tryptophan. Each record gives: D gene, J gene, clone size, V gene, CDR3 DNA, CDR3 protein. The D gene is left open where the match is weak. Rows give clone size only sometimes, using once, few, many, or a class for an expanded clone.

>TRBD1|TRBJ2-5|.|TRBV9
TGTGCCAGCAGCGTATCTGCCAGGGGGCGCTTCCAAGAGACCCAGTACTTC
CASSVSARGRFQETQYF
>.|TRBJ2-7|.|TRBV6-5
TGTGCCAGCAGTTACTCTGGACAACCACCGACCTACGAGCAGTACTTC
CASSYSGQPPTYEQYF
>TRBD1|TRBJ1-4|.|TRBV5-6
TGTGCCAGCAGCCGACGGACAGGGGGCTTATCTAATGAAAAACTGTTTTTT
CASSRRTGGLSNEKLFF
>.|TRBJ2-7|.|TRBV11-2
TGTGCCAGCAGCGCGTGGACTTCAGACTACGAGCAGTACTTC
CASSAWTSDYEQYF
>TRBD1|TRBJ1-4|once|TRBV4-1
TGCGCCAGCAGCCAAGATGACAGGGAGGTGAGGAAACTGTTTTTT
CASSQDDREVRKLFF
>TRBD1|TRBJ2-7|.|TRBV2
TGTGCCAGCAGTGAACAGGGGGTAGTGGTGTACGAGCAGTACTTC
CASSEQGVVVYEQYF
>TRBD1|TRBJ2-7|.|TRBV5-1
TGCGCCAGCAGCTTGCCGACAGGGGGGGAACTGTACTTC
CASSLPTGGELYF
>.|TRBJ1-1|.|TRBV29-1
TGCAGCGGCGGGACAAGGGAATATTGGGACACTGAAGCTTTCTTT
CSGGTREYWDTEAFF
>.|TRBJ2-1|few|TRBV11-3
TGTGCCAGCAGCTTAGGTCCGAGCTCCTACAATGAGCAGTTCTTC
CASSLGPSSYNEQFF
>TRBD2|TRBJ2-1|.|TRBV14
TGTGCCAGCAGCCGAAACTGGGCGGGGGGCCCAAAAGATGAGCAGTTCTTC
CASSRNWAGGPKDEQFF
>.|TRBJ2-3|.|TRBV4-3
TGCGCCAGCAGCCAGGAATCGGGGTTTGGCACAGATACGCAGTATTTT
CASSQESGFGTDTQYF
>TRBD1|TRBJ1-2|once|TRBV5-6
TGTGCCAGCATCATGACAGGGACTAACTATGGCTACACCTTC
CASIMTGTNYGYTF
>.|TRBJ1-4|.|TRBV13
TGTGCCAGCAGCTTGGGGGGGTTTTCAACTAATGAAAAACTGTTTTTT
CASSLGGFSTNEKLFF
>TRBD1|TRBJ1-4|.|TRBV5-1
TGCGCCAGCCGGGACAGAAAGGCAACTAATGAAAAACTGTTTTTT
CASRDRKATNEKLFF
>.|TRBJ1-3|.|TRBV3-1/TRBV3-2
TGTGCCAGCCGCTCCACGGGGTCTGGAAACACCATATATTTT
CASRSTGSGNTIYF
>.|TRBJ1-2|.|TRBV20-1
TGCAGTGCTAGTACGACAGACTATGGCTACACCTTC
CSASTTDYGYTF
>.|TRBJ2-5|.|TRBV29-1
TGCAGCATCCGGGACACGCAAAAGACCCAGTACTTC
CSIRDTQKTQYF
>TRBD1|TRBJ2-5|.|TRBV5-1
TGCGCCAGCAGCTTGGAGGGACAGGGTCGAGAGACCCAGTACTTC
CASSLEGQGRETQYF
>TRBD1|TRBJ1-4|.|TRBV4-1
TGCGCCAGCAGCTGGAATACCGGGACAGGGGGTGAAAAACTGTTTTTT
CASSWNTGTGGEKLFF
>TRBD1|TRBJ2-7|.|TRBV7-8
TGTGCCAGCAGCTTAAGGGGACAGGGGGCCAACGAGCAGTACTTC
CASSLRGQGANEQYF
>.|TRBJ1-6|.|TRBV5-4
TGTGCCAGCAGCACGCGACAGATTGCTAATTCACCCCTCCACTTT
CASSTRQIANSPLHF
>.|TRBJ2-5|.|TRBV7-7
TGTGCCAGCAGCTTAGTGACAGGCCAGACCCAGTACTTC
CASSLVTGQTQYF
>TRBD2|TRBJ2-1|.|TRBV19
TGTGCCAGTAGTATTAGCGGGGCCACCAATGAGCAGTTCTTC
CASSISGATNEQFF
>.|TRBJ1-4|.|TRBV3-1/TRBV3-2
TGTGCCAGCAGCCAAGTGGGTGGAGCAACTAATGAAAAACTGTTTTTT
CASSQVGGATNEKLFF
>.|TRBJ2-7|.|TRBV3-1/TRBV3-2
TGTGCCAGCAGCCAAGATTGGCACGACTCCTACGAGCAGTACTTC
CASSQDWHDSYEQYF
>.|TRBJ2-3|.|TRBV2
TGTGCCAGCAAGGGGGGTTCAGGAGATACGCAGTATTTT
CASKGGSGDTQYF
>.|TRBJ1-5|once|TRBV2
TGTGCCAGCAGTGCCAGACAGGAGATTAGCAATCAGCCCCAGCATTTT
CASSARQEISNQPQHF
>.|TRBJ1-2|.|TRBV6-6
TGTGCCAGCACACCAGGGGTAGGGGGCTACACCTTC
CASTPGVGGYTF
>TRBD2|TRBJ2-3|.|TRBV19
TGTGCCAGTAGTATACGGCGGGGGGGCCGCGCAGATACGCAGTATTTT
CASSIRRGGRADTQYF
>.|TRBJ1-6|.|TRBV5-4
TGTGCCAGCAGGATGGGAGACAGTCTAAATTCACCCCTCCACTTT
CASRMGDSLNSPLHF
>.|TRBJ2-5|.|TRBV5-6
TGTGCCAGCAGCTTCCAGGGCGGAGAGACCCAGTACTTC
CASSFQGGETQYF
>.|TRBJ1-2|.|TRBV3-1/TRBV3-2
TGTGCCAGCAGGTCGGCCGGTTACTATGGCTACACCTTC
CASRSAGYYGYTF
>.|TRBJ1-2|once|TRBV5-4
TGTGCCAGCAGCCCCTCGGGGGGGAACTATGGCTACACCTTC
CASSPSGGNYGYTF
>TRBD1|TRBJ1-2|.|TRBV7-2
TGTGCCAGCAGCTCCTTACAGGGGGCGTATGGCTACACCTTC
CASSSLQGAYGYTF
>.|TRBJ1-3|.|TRBV19
TGTGCCAGTGGGCCCGTGGAGGGAAACACCATATATTTT
CASGPVEGNTIYF
>.|TRBJ1-6|.|TRBV9
TGTGCCAGCAGCTCCCGGCCAGCCGATAATTCACCCCTCCACTTT
CASSSRPADNSPLHF
>TRBD1|TRBJ1-6|.|TRBV19
TGTGCCAGTAGTATGGGACAGGGAGGAAATTCACCCCTCCACTTT
CASSMGQGGNSPLHF
>TRBD2|TRBJ2-5|.|TRBV5-6
TGTGCCAGCAGCTTGGCGGCTAGCGGGGGCAGGGAGACCCAGTACTTC
CASSLAASGGRETQYF
>TRBD2|TRBJ2-3|.|TRBV3-1/TRBV3-2
TGTGCCAGCAGTTATTCTAGCGGGGGGTACACAGATACGCAGTATTTT
CASSYSSGGYTDTQYF
>.|TRBJ2-3|.|TRBV3-1/TRBV3-2
TGTGCCAGCAGCCGAACGAGCGTGGGGGGGGCCGGGGATACGCAGTATTTT
CASSRTSVGGAGDTQYF
>.|TRBJ1-3|.|TRBV7-9
TGTGCCAGCGGTCGTGGTATCAGCTCTGGAAACACCATATATTTT
CASGRGISSGNTIYF
>TRBD2|TRBJ2-2|.|TRBV2
TGTGCCAGCAGGAGGACTAGCGGGCTCACCGGGGAGCTGTTTTTT
CASRRTSGLTGELFF
>TRBD2|TRBJ2-2|.|TRBV7-3
TGTGCCAGCAGCTTAAACGGACTAGCTTCCGGGGAGCTGTTTTTT
CASSLNGLASGELFF
>TRBD2|TRBJ2-5|.|TRBV27
TGTGCCAGCAGTTTATCGGCTAGCGGATGGGAGACCCAGTACTTC
CASSLSASGWETQYF